The T cell receptor (beta chain) under discussion was sequenced for a study of Tregs in tolerant kidney transplant recipients. Related graft donors supplied nonmyeloablative bone marrow transplants, and mixed chimerism was transient. Thawed PBMCs were FACS-sorted into unstimulated CD4+CD25+CD127- regulatory T cells, CD4+CD25- non-regulatory cells, CD4 and CD8 cells. Assay used: immunoSEQ multiplex PCR; TCRdb lists only in-frame clones, some missing. The sample has approximately 90,000 clones, roughly 93% seen once. Germline V gene data show CDR1 as LNHNV and CDR2 as YYDKDF (reference sequence). The CDR3 totals 18 residues. V trimming: 0 bases; J trimming: 6 bases; junction bases outside the gene matches: 13.

This TCR was sampled from a human patient who received a combined kidney and bone marrow transplant. Some T cells may arise from the graft donor. Sequencing used CD4+ T cells from blood (PBMCs), obtained 12 months after the transplant. The chain uses TRBV15 and TRBJ2-7; TRBD2 aligns across 11 bases. CDR3 DNA: TGTGCCACCAGCAGAGACTTACACCATAGCGGGGGGGCCGGCGAGCAGTACTTC. Amino acids: CATSRDLHHSGGAGEQYF.